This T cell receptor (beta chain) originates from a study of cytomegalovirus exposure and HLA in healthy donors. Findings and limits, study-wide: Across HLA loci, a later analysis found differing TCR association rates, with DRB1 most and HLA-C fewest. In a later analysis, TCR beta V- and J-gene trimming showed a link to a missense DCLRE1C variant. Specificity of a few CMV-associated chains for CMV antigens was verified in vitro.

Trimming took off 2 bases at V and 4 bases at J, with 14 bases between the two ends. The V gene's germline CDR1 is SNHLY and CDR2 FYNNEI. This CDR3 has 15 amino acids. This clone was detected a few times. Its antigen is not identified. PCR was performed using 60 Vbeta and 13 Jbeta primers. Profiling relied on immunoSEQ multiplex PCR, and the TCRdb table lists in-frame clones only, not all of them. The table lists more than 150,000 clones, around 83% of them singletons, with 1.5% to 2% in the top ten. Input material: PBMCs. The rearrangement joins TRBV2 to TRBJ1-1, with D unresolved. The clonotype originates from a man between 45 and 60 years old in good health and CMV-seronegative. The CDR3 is CASSEREGSTTEAFF. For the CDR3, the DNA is TGTGCCAGCAGTGAAAGGGAGGGTTCAACCACTGAAGCTTTCTTT.